This T cell receptor beta chain was retrieved from a study of human T cells and chemical hapten exposure. Notes on the study in general: Every donor had alopecia, and their immune response may therefore differ from healthy people's. TCRs above 1 in 1000 frequency stayed constant with DPC sensitization.

Each CDR3 protein gets one entry after TCRdb re-called the RACE reads with MiXCR. The table has more than 300,000 distinct CDR3 sequences, roughly 5.3% seen once. As to time point: pre-sensitization, week 0. Documented treatment: therapeutic diphenylcyclopropenone sensitization with weekly scalp DPC. Germline CDR1 is SGHTA and CDR2 is FQGNSA. This CDR3 has 17 amino acids. The V gene lost 5 bases and the J gene lost 4 bases, with 23 bases spanning the gap. This clonotype has a count of ten or more. Its target is not known. The starting material was whole blood, obtained in connection with sensitization to the hapten diphenylcyclopropenone (DPC). V and J are TRBV7-2 and TRBJ1-1; D perhaps matches TRBD1 (5 bases). The sequence came from a woman aged 50 to 60 with alopecia areata. Some clones in this sample may be carry-over from other donors' samples. CDR3 DNA sequence: TGTGCCAGCAGCCCGAGGGCAGGGTATCGGGTCGGCACTGAAGCTTTCTTT. Translating it yields CASSPRAGYRVGTEAFF.